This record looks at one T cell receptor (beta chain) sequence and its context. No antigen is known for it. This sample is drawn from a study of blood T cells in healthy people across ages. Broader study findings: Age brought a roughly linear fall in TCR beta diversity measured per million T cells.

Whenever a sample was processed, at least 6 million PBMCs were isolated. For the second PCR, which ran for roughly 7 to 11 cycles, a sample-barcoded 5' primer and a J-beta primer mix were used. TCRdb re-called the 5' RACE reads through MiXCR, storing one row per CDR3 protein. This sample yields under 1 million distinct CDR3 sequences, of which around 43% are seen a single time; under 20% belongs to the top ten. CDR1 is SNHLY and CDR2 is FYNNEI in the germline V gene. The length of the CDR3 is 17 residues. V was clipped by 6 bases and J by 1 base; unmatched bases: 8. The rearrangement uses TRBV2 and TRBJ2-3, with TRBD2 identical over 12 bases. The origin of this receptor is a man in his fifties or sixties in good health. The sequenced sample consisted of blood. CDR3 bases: TGTGCCAGCAGGGGGGCTAGCGGGGGGGCCGGCACAGATACGCAGTATTTT. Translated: CASRGASGGAGTDTQYF.